This TCR beta chain came from a study of blood T cell repertoires in COVID-19. The CDR3 runs to 16 residues. From germline, CDR1 is MDHEN and CDR2 SYDVKM. Trimming took 4 bases from V and 5 from J, leaving 17 bases between them. This clone came up many times. Method: immunoSEQ multiplex PCR; TCRdb's copy keeps in-frame clones and lacks some. The repertoire includes some 170,000 clones, around 81% of them detected once, and about 6% sits in the top ten. V gene TRBV28 combines with J gene TRBJ1-4, with a weak D call TRBD1 (5 bases). What was sequenced was PBMCs or T cells enriched from blood (not recorded which). The TCR sequence derives from a man aged 40-49 years who had recovered from COVID-19. The CDR3 DNA sequence: TGTGCCAGCAGTTCCATCGGAAGGGGCAGAAATGAAAAACTGTTTTTT. This gives the protein CASSSIGRGRNEKLFF. Using reference TRBV28 and TRBJ1-4 for the parts outside the CDR3, the full variable domain is DVKVTQSSRYLVKRTGEKVFLECVQDMDHENMFWYRQDPGLGLRLIYFSYDVKMKEKGDIPEGYSVSREKKERFSLILESASTNQTSMYLCASSSIGRGRNEKLFFGSGTQLSVL.